This TCR beta chain stems from a study of radiation and T cells in renal cell carcinoma. The time point here: baseline pretreatment blood. Described treatment: 15 Gy SBRT to primary tumor, nephrectomy 4 weeks later. Germline loops: CDR1 MGHRA, CDR2 YSYEKL. V was trimmed by 4 bases and J by 4 bases, leaving 17 bases between them. This CDR3 spans 16 amino acids. Sequencing was performed with immunoSEQ multiplex PCR; in TCRdb, only in-frame clones are kept and a portion is missing. The sample contains approximately 94,000 clones, 82% of which appear only once. The TCR sequence derives from a man aged 55 to 70 with renal cell carcinoma. Sequencing was performed on blood, taken from a patient whose treatment included radiotherapy and nephrectomy. This chain links TRBV4-1 with TRBJ2-1; the D gene is possibly TRBD2 (6 bases). CDR3 in amino acids: CASSRPGTSEYNEQFF. The CDR3 coding sequence is TGCGCCAGCAGCCGGCCCGGGACTTCCGAATACAATGAGCAGTTCTTC.